Shown below are 2 T cell receptor beta chains from a single sample sequenced in a study of blood T cell repertoires in COVID-19. Measured with immunoSEQ multiplex PCR; TCRdb has only the in-frame clones, and not every one. The table includes around 75,000 clones, around 89% detected once. Sequencing was performed on peripheral blood. These receptors originate from a man in his fifties or sixties with acute or convalescent COVID-19.

The V and J genes are TRBV24-1 and TRBJ1-5, with no clear D. This CDR3 has 14 residues. CDR1 and CDR2 from the germline V gene are KGHDR and SFDVKD. V was shortened by 0 bases and J by 2 bases, with 4 bases between the two germline ends. CDR3 nucleotides: TGTGCCACCAGTGATTTGTCCGGCAATCAGCCCCAGCATTTT. Protein: CATSDLSGNQPQHF.

This clone was seen once. The V and J genes are TRBV7-7 and TRBJ2-1; 9 nucleotides line up with TRBD2. CDR3 length: 15 residues. CDR1 is SSHAT, CDR2 FNYEAQ, per germline (reference sequence). Trimming at V came to 0 bases and at J to 8 bases, leaving 5 bases not matched to a gene. CDR3 protein: CASSLASGSRYEQFF. In nucleotides, the CDR3 is TGTGCCAGCAGCTTAGCTAGCGGGAGTAGGTATGAGCAGTTCTTC. Full variable domain (missing parts from reference TRBV7-7 and TRBJ2-1): GAGVSQSPRYKVTKRGQDVTLRCDPISSHATLYWYQQALGQGPEFLTYFNYEAQPDKSGLPSDRFSAERPEGSISTLTIQRTEQRDSAMYRCASSLASGSRYEQFFGPGTRLTVL.